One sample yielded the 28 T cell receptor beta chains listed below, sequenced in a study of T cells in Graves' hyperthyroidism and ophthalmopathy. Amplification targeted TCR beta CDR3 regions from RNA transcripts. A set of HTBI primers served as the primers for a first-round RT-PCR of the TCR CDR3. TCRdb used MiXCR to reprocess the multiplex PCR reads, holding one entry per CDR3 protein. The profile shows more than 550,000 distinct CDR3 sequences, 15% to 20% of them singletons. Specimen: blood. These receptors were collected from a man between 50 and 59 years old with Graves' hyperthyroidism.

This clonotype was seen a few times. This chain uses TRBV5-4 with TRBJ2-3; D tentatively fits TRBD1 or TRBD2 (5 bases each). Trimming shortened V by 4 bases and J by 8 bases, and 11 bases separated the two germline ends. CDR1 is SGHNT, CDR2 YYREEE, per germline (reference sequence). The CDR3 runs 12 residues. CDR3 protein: CASSGGGTTQYF. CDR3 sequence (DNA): TGTGCCAGCAGCGGTGGGGGAACTACGCAGTATTTT.

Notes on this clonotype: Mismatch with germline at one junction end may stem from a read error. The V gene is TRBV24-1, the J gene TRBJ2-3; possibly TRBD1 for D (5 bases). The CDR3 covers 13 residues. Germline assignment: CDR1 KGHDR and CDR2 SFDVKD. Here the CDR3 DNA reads TGTGCCACCAGTGGGAGTAGCACAGGTACGCAGTATTTT. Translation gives CATSGSSTGTQYF.

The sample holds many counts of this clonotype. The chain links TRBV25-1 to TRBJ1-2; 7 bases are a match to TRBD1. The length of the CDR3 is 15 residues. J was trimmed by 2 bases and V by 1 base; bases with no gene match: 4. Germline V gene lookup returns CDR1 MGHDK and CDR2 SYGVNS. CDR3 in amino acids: CASSESGGVNYGYTF. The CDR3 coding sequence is TGTGCCAGCAGTGAATCAGGGGGGGTAAACTATGGCTACACCTTC.

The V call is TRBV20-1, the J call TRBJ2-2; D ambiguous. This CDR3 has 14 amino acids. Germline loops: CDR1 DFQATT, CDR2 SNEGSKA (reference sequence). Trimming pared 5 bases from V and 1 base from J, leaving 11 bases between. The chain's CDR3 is CSAPANLNTGELFF. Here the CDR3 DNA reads TGCAGTGCTCCAGCTAATCTGAACACCGGGGAGCTGTTTTTT.

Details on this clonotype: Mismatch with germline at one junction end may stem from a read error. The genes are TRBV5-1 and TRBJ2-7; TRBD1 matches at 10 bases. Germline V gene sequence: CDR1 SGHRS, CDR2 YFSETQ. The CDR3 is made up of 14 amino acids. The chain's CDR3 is CASSSGQGSYKQYF. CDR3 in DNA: TGCGCCAGCAGCTCGGGACAGGGGTCCTACAAGCAGTACTTC.

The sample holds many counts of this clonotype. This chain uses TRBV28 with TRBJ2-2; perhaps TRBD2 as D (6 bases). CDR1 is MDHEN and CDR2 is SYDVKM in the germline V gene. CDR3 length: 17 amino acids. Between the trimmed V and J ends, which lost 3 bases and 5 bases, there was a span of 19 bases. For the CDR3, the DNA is TGTGCCAGCAGTTTCCAGGAGGGAAATTTATTTACCGGGGAGCTGTTTTTT. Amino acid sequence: CASSFQEGNLFTGELFF.

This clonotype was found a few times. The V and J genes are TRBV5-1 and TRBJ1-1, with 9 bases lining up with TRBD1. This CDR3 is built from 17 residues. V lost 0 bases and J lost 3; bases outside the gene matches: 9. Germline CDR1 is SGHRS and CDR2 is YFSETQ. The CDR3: CASSLAVGDRAHTEAFF. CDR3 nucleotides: TGCGCCAGCAGCTTGGCGGTTGGGGACAGGGCCCACACTGAAGCTTTCTTT.

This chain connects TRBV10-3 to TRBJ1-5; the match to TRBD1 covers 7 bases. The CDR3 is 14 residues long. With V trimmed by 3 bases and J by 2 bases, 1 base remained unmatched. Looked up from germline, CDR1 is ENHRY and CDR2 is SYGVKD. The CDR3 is CAISDGQGNQPQHF. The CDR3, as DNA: TGTGCCATCAGTGATGGACAGGGCAATCAGCCCCAGCATTTT.

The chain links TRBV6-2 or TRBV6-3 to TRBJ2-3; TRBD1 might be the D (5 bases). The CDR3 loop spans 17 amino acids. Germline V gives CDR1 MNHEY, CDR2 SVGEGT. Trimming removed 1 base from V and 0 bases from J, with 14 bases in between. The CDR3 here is CASSYLPAGPSTDTQYF. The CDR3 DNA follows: TGTGCCAGCAGTTACTTACCGGCAGGGCCAAGCACAGATACGCAGTATTTT.

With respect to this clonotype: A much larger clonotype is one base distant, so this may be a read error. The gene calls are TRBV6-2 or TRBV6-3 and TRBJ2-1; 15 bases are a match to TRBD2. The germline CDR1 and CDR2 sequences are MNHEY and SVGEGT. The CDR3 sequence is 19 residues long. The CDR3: CDSSYSGGSGLAGGPRQFF. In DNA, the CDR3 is TGTGACAGCAGTTACTCCGGGGGATCAGGACTAGCGGGAGGGCCTCGGCAGTTCTTC.

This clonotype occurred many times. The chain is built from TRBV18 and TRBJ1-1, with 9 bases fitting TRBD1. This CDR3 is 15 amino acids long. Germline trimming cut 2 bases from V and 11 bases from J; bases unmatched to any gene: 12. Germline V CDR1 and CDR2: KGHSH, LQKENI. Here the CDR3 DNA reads TGTGCCAGCTCACCAACTAAATTACAGGGGGCCGTTGCTTTCTTT. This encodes CASSPTKLQGAVAFF. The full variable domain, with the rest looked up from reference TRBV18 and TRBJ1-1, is NAGVMQNPRHLVRRRGQEARLRCSPMKGHSHVYWYRQLPEEGLKFMVYLQKENIIDESGMPKERFSAEFPKEGPSILRIQQVVRGDSAAYFCASSPTKLQGAVAFFGQGTRLTVV.

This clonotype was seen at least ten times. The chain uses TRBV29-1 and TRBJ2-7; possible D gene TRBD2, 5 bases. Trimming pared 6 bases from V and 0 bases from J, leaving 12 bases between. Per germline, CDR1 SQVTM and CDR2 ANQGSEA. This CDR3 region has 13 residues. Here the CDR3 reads CSVLRGSSYEQYF. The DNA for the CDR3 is TGCAGCGTGCTTCGGGGAAGCTCCTACGAGCAGTACTTC.

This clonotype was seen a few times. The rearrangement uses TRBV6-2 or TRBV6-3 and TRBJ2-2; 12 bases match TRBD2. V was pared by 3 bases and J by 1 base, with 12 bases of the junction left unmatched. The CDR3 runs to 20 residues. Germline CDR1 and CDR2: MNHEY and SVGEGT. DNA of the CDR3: TGTGCCAGCAGTTATTGGGGCGGACTAGCGGGACATCAGAACACCGGGGAGCTGTTTTTT. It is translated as CASSYWGGLAGHQNTGELFF.

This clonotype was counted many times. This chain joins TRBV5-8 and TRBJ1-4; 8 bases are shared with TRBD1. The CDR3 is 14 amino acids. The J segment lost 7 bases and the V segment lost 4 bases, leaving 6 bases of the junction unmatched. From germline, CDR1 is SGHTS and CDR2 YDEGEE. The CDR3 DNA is TGTGCCAGCAGCCGAGACAGGGGAGGTGAAAAACTGTTTTTT. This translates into CASSRDRGGEKLFF. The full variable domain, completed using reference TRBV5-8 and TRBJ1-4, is EAGVTQSPTHLIKTRGQQATLRCSPISGHTSVYWYQQALGLGLQFLLWYDEGEERNRGNFPPRFSGRQFPNYSSELNVNALELEDSALYLCASSRDRGGEKLFFGSGTQLSVL.

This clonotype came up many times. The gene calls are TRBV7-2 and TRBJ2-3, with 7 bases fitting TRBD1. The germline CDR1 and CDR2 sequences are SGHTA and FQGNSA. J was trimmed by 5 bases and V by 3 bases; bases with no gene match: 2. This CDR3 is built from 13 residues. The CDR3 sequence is CASSLDRIDTQYF. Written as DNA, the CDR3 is TGTGCCAGCAGCTTGGACAGGATAGATACGCAGTATTTT. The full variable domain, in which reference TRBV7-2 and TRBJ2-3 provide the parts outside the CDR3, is GAGVSQSPSNKVTEKGKDVELRCDPISGHTALYWYRQSLGQGLEFLIYFQGNSAPDKSGLPSDRFSAERTGGSVSTLTIQRTQQEDSAVYLCASSLDRIDTQYFGPGTRLTVL.

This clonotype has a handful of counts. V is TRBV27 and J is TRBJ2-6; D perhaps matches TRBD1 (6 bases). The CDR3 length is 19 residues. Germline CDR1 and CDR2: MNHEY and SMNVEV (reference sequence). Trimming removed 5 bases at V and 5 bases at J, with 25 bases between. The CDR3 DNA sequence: TGTGCCAGCAGTAGAACCCCCGGGACACGGTTCGTAAGGGCCAACGTCCTGACTTTC. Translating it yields CASSRTPGTRFVRANVLTF.

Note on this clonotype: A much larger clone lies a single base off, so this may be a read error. CDR3 sequence: CAWSIGGVGANVLTF. Written as DNA, the CDR3 is TGTGCCTGGAGTATCGGGGGGGTTGGGGCCAACGTCCTGACTTTC. J is TRBJ2-6 and V is TRBV30, with 8 bases fitting TRBD2. CDR3 size: 15 residues. The junction had 3 bases not matched to a gene; V was cut back by 2 bases and J by 3 bases. CDR1 is GTSNPN and CDR2 is SVGIG in the germline V gene (reference sequence).

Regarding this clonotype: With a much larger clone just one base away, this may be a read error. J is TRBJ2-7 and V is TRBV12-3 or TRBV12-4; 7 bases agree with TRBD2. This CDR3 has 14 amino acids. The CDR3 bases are TGTGCCAGCAGTTTTCAAGCTAGCGGCTACGAGCAGTGCTTC. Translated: CASSFQASGYEQCF.

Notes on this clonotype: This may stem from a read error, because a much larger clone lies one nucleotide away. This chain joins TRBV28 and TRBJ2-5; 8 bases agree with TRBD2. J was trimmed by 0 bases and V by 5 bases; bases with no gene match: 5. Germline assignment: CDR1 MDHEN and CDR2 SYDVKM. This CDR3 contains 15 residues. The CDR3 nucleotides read TGTGCCAGCAGTATTAGCGGGATACACCAAGAGACCCAGTACTTC. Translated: CASSISGIHQETQYF.

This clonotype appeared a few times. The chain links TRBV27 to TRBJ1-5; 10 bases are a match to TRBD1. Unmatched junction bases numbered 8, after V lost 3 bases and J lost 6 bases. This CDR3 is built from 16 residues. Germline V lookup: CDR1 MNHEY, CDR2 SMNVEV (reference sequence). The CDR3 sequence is CASSFSGQGGGQPQHF. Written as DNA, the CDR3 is TGTGCCAGCAGTTTCTCCGGACAGGGGGGGGGTCAGCCCCAGCATTTT.

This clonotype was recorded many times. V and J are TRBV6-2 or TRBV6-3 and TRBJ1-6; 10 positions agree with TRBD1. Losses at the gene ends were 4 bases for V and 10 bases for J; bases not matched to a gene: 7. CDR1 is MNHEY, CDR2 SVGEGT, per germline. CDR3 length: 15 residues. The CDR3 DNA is TGTGCCAGCAGTTCCGGGGACAGGGGCTCGTCACCCCTCCACTTT. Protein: CASSSGDRGSSPLHF.

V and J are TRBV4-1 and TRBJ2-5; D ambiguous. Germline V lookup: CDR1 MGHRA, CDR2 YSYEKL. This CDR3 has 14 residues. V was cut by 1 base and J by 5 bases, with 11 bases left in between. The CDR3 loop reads CASSQAWLFETQYF. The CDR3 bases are TGCGCCAGCAGCCAAGCTTGGCTATTTGAGACCCAGTACTTC.

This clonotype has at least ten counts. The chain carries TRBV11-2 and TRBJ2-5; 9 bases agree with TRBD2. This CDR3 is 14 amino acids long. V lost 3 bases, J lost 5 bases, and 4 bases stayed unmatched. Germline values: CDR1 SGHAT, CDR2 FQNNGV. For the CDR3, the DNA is TGTGCCAGCAGCTTGGGCGGGAGGGTTGAGACCCAGTACTTC. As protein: CASSLGGRVETQYF.

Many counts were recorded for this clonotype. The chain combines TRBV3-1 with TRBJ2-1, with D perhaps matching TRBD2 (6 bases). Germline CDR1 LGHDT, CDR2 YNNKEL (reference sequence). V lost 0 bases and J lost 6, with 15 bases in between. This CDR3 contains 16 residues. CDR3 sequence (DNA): TGTGCCAGCAGCCAAGATCAGGGCGGGATCCTCAATGAGCAGTTCTTC. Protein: CASSQDQGGILNEQFF.

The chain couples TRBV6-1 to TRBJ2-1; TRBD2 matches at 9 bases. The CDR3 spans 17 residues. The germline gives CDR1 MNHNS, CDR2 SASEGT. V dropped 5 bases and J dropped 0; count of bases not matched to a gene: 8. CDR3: CASSPTYSGSSYNEQFF. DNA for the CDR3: TGTGCCAGCAGTCCCACTTATAGCGGGAGCTCCTACAATGAGCAGTTCTTC.

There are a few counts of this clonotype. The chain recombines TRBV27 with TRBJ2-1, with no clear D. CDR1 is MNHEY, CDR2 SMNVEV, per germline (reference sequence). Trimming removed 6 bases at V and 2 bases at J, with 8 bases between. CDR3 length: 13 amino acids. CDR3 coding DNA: TGTGCCAGCAGCCGTAGCACCTACAATGAGCAGTTCTTC. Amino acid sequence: CASSRSTYNEQFF.

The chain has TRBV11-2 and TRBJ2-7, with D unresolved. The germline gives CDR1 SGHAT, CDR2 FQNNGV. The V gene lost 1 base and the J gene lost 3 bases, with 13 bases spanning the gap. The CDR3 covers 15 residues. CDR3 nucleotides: TGTGCCAGCAGCTTAGTTAGTGCCAGCCACTACGAGCAGTACTTC. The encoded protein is CASSLVSASHYEQYF.

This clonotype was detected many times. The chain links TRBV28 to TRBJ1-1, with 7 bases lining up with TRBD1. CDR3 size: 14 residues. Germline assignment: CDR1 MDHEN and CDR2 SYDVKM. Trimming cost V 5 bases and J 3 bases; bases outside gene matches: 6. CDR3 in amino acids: CASSPGGKYTEAFF. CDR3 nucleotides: TGTGCCAGCAGTCCAGGGGGAAAATACACTGAAGCTTTCTTT.